These 31 T cell receptor gamma chains originate from one sample sequenced in a study of human gamma delta and Vdelta1 T cells. These receptors have no identified antigens. TCRdb re-analyzed the PCR reads via CATT. The sample lists almost 9,000 gamma-chain clones, around 50% occurring once. Specimen: Vdelta1 gamma-delta T cells from blood grown in culture (DOT cells). All receptors derive from a human donor in good health.

The chain combines TRGV9 with TRGJ1 or TRGJ2. Germline lookup yields CDR1 GITISATS and CDR2 ISYDGTV (reference sequence). This CDR3 comprises 10 residues. With 5 bases clipped from V and 11 bases from J, the junction kept 6 bases outside the gene matches. CDR3 nucleotides: TGTGCCTTGTGGGGTGGGGAGAAACTCTTT. Its translation is CALWGGEKLF.

The chain is built from TRGV8 and TRGJP2. Looked up from germline, CDR1 is VENAVY and CDR2 is YDSYNSRV. V shed 6 bases and J 0 bases; nucleotides not matched to a gene: 7. The length of the CDR3 is 15 residues. CDR3 bases: TGTGCCACCTGGACCCCCTATAGTAGTGATTGGATCAAGACGTTT. As protein: CATWTPYSSDWIKTF.

This clone occurred a few times. The chain is built from TRGV3 and TRGJ1 or TRGJ2. The length of the CDR3 is 12 residues. From germline, CDR1 is VTNTFY and CDR2 YDVSTARD (reference sequence). V lost 6 bases, J lost 0 bases, and 2 bases stayed unmatched. The CDR3: CATWLNYYKKLF. CDR3 nucleotides: TGTGCCACCTGGTTGAATTATTATAAGAAACTCTTT.

V usage is TRGV4 and J usage is TRGJ1 or TRGJ2. This CDR3 spans 14 amino acids. J was trimmed by 3 bases and V by 2 bases; bases with no gene match: 7. CDR1 is EGSTGY and CDR2 is YDSYTSSV in the germline V gene. For the CDR3, the DNA is TGTGCCACCTGGGATGTACAAACTTATTATAAGAAACTCTTT. It is translated as CATWDVQTYYKKLF.

In its sample, this clone was seen a few times. The J gene is TRGJ1 or TRGJ2, the V gene TRGV3. V dropped 0 bases and J dropped 1; count of bases not matched to a gene: 3. Germline V CDR1 and CDR2: VTNTFY, YDVSTARD (reference sequence). The CDR3 extends over 14 amino acids. This chain's CDR3 is CATWDRSNYYKKLF. In DNA, the CDR3 is TGTGCCACCTGGGACAGGTCCAATTATTATAAGAAACTCTTT.

The V and J genes are TRGV2 and TRGJ1 or TRGJ2. The V segment lost 0 bases and the J segment 2 bases; nucleotides outside the gene matches: 10. CDR3 length: 16 amino acids. Germline V lookup: CDR1 EGSNGY, CDR2 YDSYNSKV. This chain's CDR3 is CATWDGLNPDYYKKLF. The CDR3 nucleotides are TGTGCCACCTGGGACGGGCTAAACCCCGATTATTATAAGAAACTCTTT.

V gene TRGV5 combines with J gene TRGJ1 or TRGJ2. The CDR3 is 12 residues long. V was pared by 0 bases and J by 10 bases, with 6 bases of the junction left unmatched. Germline V lookup: CDR1 VINAFY, CDR2 YDVSNSKD. The CDR3 here is CATWDRLGKKLF. Written as DNA, the CDR3 is TGTGCCACCTGGGACAGGTTAGGCAAGAAACTCTTT.

This clone was counted a few times. A read error is possible here, since a much larger clone lies one base away. Other DNA sequences within the sample encode an identical CDR3. The rearrangement uses TRGV8 and TRGJ1 or TRGJ2. Germline loops: CDR1 VENAVY, CDR2 YDSYNSRV. V was clipped by 3 bases and J by 1 base; unmatched bases: 3. This CDR3 has 13 amino acids. For the CDR3, the DNA is TGTGCCACCTGGGATCCCAATTATTATAAGAAACTCTTT. The encoded protein is CATWDPNYYKKLF.

The chain employs TRGV10 and TRGJ1 or TRGJ2. Being an ORF, TRGV10 has a function that is uncertain. V shed 8 bases and J 5 bases; nucleotides not matched to a gene: 10. CDR3 size: 13 residues. CDR3 bases: TGTGCTGCGTGGGATAATATTGATTATAAGAAACTCTTT. Residues: CAAWDNIDYKKLF.

The chain combines TRGV4 with TRGJ1 or TRGJ2. This CDR3 has 15 amino acids. Germline lookup yields CDR1 EGSTGY and CDR2 YDSYTSSV. Trimming removed 4 bases from V and 0 bases from J; junction bases left unmatched: 9. The CDR3: CATWERPLNYYKKLF. The CDR3 coding sequence is TGTGCCACCTGGGAGCGGCCCTTGAATTATTATAAGAAACTCTTT.

V and J are TRGV4 and TRGJP1. Unmatched junction bases numbered 21, after V lost 5 bases and J lost 3 bases. CDR1 and CDR2 from the germline V gene are EGSTGY and YDSYTSSV. The CDR3 runs to 19 residues. The CDR3 protein is CATWGPRPNGGATGWFKIF. In DNA, the CDR3 is TGTGCCACCTGGGGTCCACGTCCCAACGGGGGAGCCACTGGTTGGTTCAAGATATTT.

This chain connects TRGV5 to TRGJ1 or TRGJ2. The CDR3 is made up of 14 amino acids. CDR1 and CDR2 from the germline V gene are VINAFY and YDVSNSKD. V dropped 5 bases and J dropped 3; count of bases not matched to a gene: 10. The CDR3, as DNA: TGTGCCACCTGGGCCCTAACAATTTATTATAAGAAACTCTTT. It codes for CATWALTIYYKKLF.

The chain employs TRGV5 and TRGJ1 or TRGJ2. The CDR3 is 13 amino acids. The V gene end was trimmed by 0 bases and the J gene end by 7 bases; junction bases not matched to a gene: 6. The germline V gene encodes CDR1 VINAFY and CDR2 YDVSNSKD. Here the CDR3 DNA reads TGTGCCACCTGGGACAGGCAGCGGTATAAGAAACTCTTT. This codes for CATWDRQRYKKLF.

For this clone: Other DNA sequences from this sample encode an identical CDR3 as well. The V call is TRGV4, the J call TRGJP2. Germline V gene lookup returns CDR1 EGSTGY and CDR2 YDSYTSSV. The V gene end was trimmed by 1 base and the J gene end by 0 bases; junction bases not matched to a gene: 14. CDR3 size: 19 residues. The CDR3 region is CATWDGIGRKYSSDWIKTF. The CDR3 nucleotides are TGTGCCACCTGGGATGGCATAGGGAGGAAATATAGTAGTGATTGGATCAAGACGTTT.

The rearrangement links TRGV2 to TRGJP1. Germline V gene sequence: CDR1 EGSNGY, CDR2 YDSYNSKV. The CDR3 covers 15 residues. The V and J ends lost 0 bases and 3 bases, in that order; junction bases with no gene match: 4. In DNA form, the CDR3 reads TGTGCCACCTGGGACGGGCAAGCCACTGGTTGGTTCAAGATATTT. Translation: CATWDGQATGWFKIF.

The chain links TRGV5 to TRGJ1 or TRGJ2. Germline CDR1 reads VINAFY; CDR2 reads YDVSNSKD. V shed 2 bases and J 6 bases; nucleotides not matched to a gene: 13. CDR3 length: 15 amino acids. In nucleotides, the CDR3 is TGTGCCACCTGGGACACCCGGGTTCTGTGTTATAAGAAACTCTTT. It specifies CATWDTRVLCYKKLF.

This chain connects TRGV4 to TRGJ1 or TRGJ2. This CDR3 spans 13 amino acids. Trimming cost V 6 bases and J 0 bases; bases outside gene matches: 5. The V gene's germline CDR1 is EGSTGY and CDR2 YDSYTSSV. The CDR3 nucleotides read TGTGCCACCTGGTGCCCGAATTATTATAAGAAACTCTTT. As protein: CATWCPNYYKKLF.

This clone was detected only a few times. The chain joins TRGV8 to TRGJP1. This CDR3 region has 11 residues. Germline V gene lookup returns CDR1 VENAVY and CDR2 YDSYNSRV. The V gene end was trimmed by 8 bases and the J gene end by 6 bases; junction bases not matched to a gene: 3. The CDR3 bases are TGTGCCACCTCAGCTGGTTGGTTCAAGATATTT. Translating gives CATSAGWFKIF.

The sample holds a few counts of this clone. The chain joins TRGV5 to TRGJP2. This CDR3 comprises 15 residues. V lost 4 bases, J lost 5 bases, and 10 bases stayed unmatched. CDR1 and CDR2 from the germline V gene are VINAFY and YDVSNSKD. CDR3 in amino acids: CATWEVVWSDWIKTF. CDR3 nucleotide sequence: TGTGCCACCTGGGAAGTGGTTTGGAGTGATTGGATCAAGACGTTT.

Remarks on this clone: A read error may explain this, as a much larger clone is one base away. This sample also contains other DNA sequences that code for the same CDR3. This chain joins TRGV2 and TRGJ1 or TRGJ2. The germline V gene encodes CDR1 EGSNGY and CDR2 YDSYNSKV. V trimming: 0 bases; J trimming: 4 bases; junction bases outside the gene matches: 6. The CDR3 runs 14 residues. CDR3 DNA: TGTGCCACCTGGGACGGGCCCCTATATTATAAGAAACTCTTT. This codes for CATWDGPLYYKKLF.

This clone is termed medium-sized. Within the sample, other DNA sequences also encode this same CDR3. This chain uses TRGV2 with TRGJP2. The V and J ends lost 0 bases and 2 bases, in that order; junction bases with no gene match: 0. Germline CDR1 reads EGSNGY; CDR2 reads YDSYNSKV. The length of the CDR3 is 14 residues. This chain's CDR3 is CATWDGSSDWIKTF. CDR3 nucleotides: TGTGCCACCTGGGACGGGAGTAGTGATTGGATCAAGACGTTT.

The table lists this clone with a few counts. Other nucleotide sequences in the sample specify the same CDR3. This chain joins TRGV2 and TRGJ1 or TRGJ2. CDR1 is EGSNGY, CDR2 YDSYNSKV, per germline. The CDR3 extends over 12 amino acids. The V gene end was trimmed by 0 bases and the J gene end by 5 bases; junction bases not matched to a gene: 1. CDR3 DNA sequence: TGTGCCACCTGGGACGGGGATTATAAGAAACTCTTT. Translation gives CATWDGDYKKLF.

The chain joins TRGV8 to TRGJ1 or TRGJ2. The CDR3 has 13 residues. The V gene end was trimmed by 0 bases and the J gene end by 6 bases; junction bases not matched to a gene: 5. Germline lookup yields CDR1 VENAVY and CDR2 YDSYNSRV. Written as DNA, the CDR3 is TGTGCCACCTGGGATAGGCTTTCTTATAAGAAACTCTTT. Protein product: CATWDRLSYKKLF.

The genes are TRGV8 and TRGJ1 or TRGJ2. The length of the CDR3 is 18 residues. Germline CDR1 reads VENAVY; CDR2 reads YDSYNSRV. V lost 0 bases, J lost 3 bases, and 17 bases stayed unmatched. The CDR3 here is CATWDRPLCYPIYYKKLF. CDR3 sequence (DNA): TGTGCCACCTGGGATAGGCCTTTGTGCTATCCGATTTATTATAAGAAACTCTTT.

The V gene is TRGV10, the J gene TRGJP1. TRGV10 is an ORF for which the function is uncertain. The CDR3 runs 16 residues. With 8 bases clipped from V and 0 bases from J, the junction kept 10 bases outside the gene matches. CDR3 residues: CAAWPGAYTTGWFKIF. The CDR3 coding sequence is TGTGCTGCGTGGCCGGGGGCCTATACCACTGGTTGGTTCAAGATATTT.

This rearrangement joins TRGV5 to TRGJ1 or TRGJ2. With V trimmed by 3 bases and J by 7 bases, 9 bases remained unmatched. Germline V gives CDR1 VINAFY, CDR2 YDVSNSKD. The CDR3 sequence is 13 residues long. This CDR3 reads CATWDRSGYKKLF. The CDR3 bases are TGTGCCACCTGGGACCGAAGCGGATATAAGAAACTCTTT.

Worth noting for this clone: A far bigger clonotype differs at one base, so this is likely a read error. Other DNA sequences in this sample translate to the same CDR3. The gene calls are TRGV2 and TRGJ1 or TRGJ2. This CDR3 region has 12 residues. Per the germline V gene, CDR1 is EGSNGY and CDR2 is YDSYNSKV. This CDR3 reads CATWDGYYKKLF. The CDR3 nucleotides read TGTGCCACCTGGGACGGTTATTATAAGAAGCTCTTT.

This clone was observed a handful of times. The V gene is TRGV4, the J gene TRGJ1 or TRGJ2. CDR1 is EGSTGY and CDR2 is YDSYTSSV in the germline V gene. The CDR3 is made up of 13 amino acids. Trimming removed 4 bases from V and 4 bases from J; junction bases left unmatched: 7. Here the CDR3 reads CATWDIYYYKKLF. DNA of the CDR3: TGTGCCACCTGGGACATTTACTATTATAAGAAACTCTTT.

Regarding this clone: At the DNA level, this CDR3 is encoded by other sequences in the same sample as well. The genes are TRGV9 and TRGJP. After removal of 0 bases from V and 3 bases from J, the junction contained 2 bases not matched to a gene. The CDR3 extends over 17 amino acids. Germline V gene data show CDR1 as GITISATS and CDR2 as ISYDGTV (reference sequence). CDR3 nucleotide sequence: TGTGCCTTGTGGGAGGTGCCGCAAGAGTTGGGCAAAAAAATCAAGGTATTT. Translation: CALWEVPQELGKKIKVF.

The rearrangement links TRGV3 to TRGJ1 or TRGJ2. V was pared by 0 bases and J by 6 bases, with 5 bases of the junction left unmatched. The CDR3 has 13 residues. CDR1 VTNTFY and CDR2 YDVSTARD come from the germline V gene (reference sequence). The DNA for the CDR3 is TGTGCCACCTGGGACAGGACCGGTTATAAGAAACTCTTT. Translated: CATWDRTGYKKLF.

This chain links TRGV5 with TRGJ1 or TRGJ2. CDR1 and CDR2 (germline): VINAFY, YDVSNSKD. The V segment lost 2 bases and the J segment 7 bases; nucleotides outside the gene matches: 8. This CDR3 has 13 residues. The CDR3 DNA follows: TGTGCCACCTGGGACACCCCTAGGTATAAGAAACTCTTT. Translation: CATWDTPRYKKLF.